This TCR beta chain was identified during a study of breast tumors, draining lymph nodes, adjacent tissues. Many counts were recorded for this clonotype. In TCRdb, the multiplex PCR reads were re-called with MiXCR into one record per CDR3 protein. The sample carries 100,000 or so distinct CDR3 sequences, around 20% recorded once. V was pared by 4 bases and J by 0 bases, with 7 bases between. From germline, CDR1 is MNHEY and CDR2 SVGAGI. This CDR3 spans 13 amino acids. Axillary draining lymph nodes of breast cancer patients supplied the node samples. Source material: axillary lymph node tissue. V is TRBV6-5 and J is TRBJ2-7, with unresolved D. This clonotype originated in a female donor with breast cancer. Some clones in this sample may be carry-over from other donors' samples. CDR3 coding DNA: TGTGCCAGCAGTTTTGGCAGCTCCTACGAGCAGTACTTC. This codes for CASSFGSSYEQYF.